One sample yielded the 26 T cell receptor beta chains listed below, sequenced in a study of blood T cell repertoires in COVID-19. This table comes from immunoSEQ multiplex PCR, and its TCRdb copy is limited to in-frame clones, with some not included. Found here are approximately 270,000 clones, 85% to 95% of them singletons; the top ten hold 2.5% to 3%. Sequences were obtained from PBMCs or T cells enriched from blood (not recorded which). Receptors originate from a man in his forties who had been exposed to COVID-19.

This clone was picked up a small number of times. The gene calls are TRBV14 and TRBJ2-3, with TRBD2 matching 8 bases. CDR3 length: 17 amino acids. Germline V CDR1 and CDR2: SGHDN, FVKESK. The J segment lost 0 bases and the V segment lost 4 bases, leaving 9 bases of the junction unmatched. The DNA of the CDR3 is TGTGCCAGCAGCCTTACTTCGGGAGGGGAGAGCACAGATACGCAGTATTTT. Encoded protein: CASSLTSGGESTDTQYF.

This chain connects TRBV11-3 to TRBJ1-1, with 8 bases lining up with TRBD1. There are 13 residues in the CDR3. Per germline, CDR1 SGHNT and CDR2 YENEEA. J gave up 4 bases and V 6 bases, and 4 bases lay outside the gene matches. Written as DNA, the CDR3 is TGTGCCAGCAGAGCCACAGGGGGCACTGAAGCTTTCTTT. The encoded protein is CASRATGGTEAFF. The full variable domain, its missing parts supplied by reference TRBV11-3 and TRBJ1-1, is EAGVVQSPRYKIIEKKQPVAFWCNPISGHNTLYWYLQNLGQGPELLIRYENEEAVDDSQLPKDRFSAERLKGVDSTLKIQPAELGDSAVYLCASRATGGTEAFFGQGTRLTVV.

The chain employs TRBV6-5 and TRBJ2-7; 7 bases line up with TRBD1. Germline V CDR1 and CDR2: MNHEY, SVGAGI. The V and J ends lost 5 bases and 1 base, in that order; junction bases with no gene match: 8. This CDR3 is 15 amino acids long. The CDR3: CASSPQGTSSYEQYF. The CDR3 DNA sequence: TGTGCCAGCAGTCCACAGGGGACGTCTTCCTACGAGCAGTACTTC.

V gene TRBV18 combines with J gene TRBJ1-2, with 8 bases aligning to TRBD1. Germline loops: CDR1 KGHSH, CDR2 LQKENI. CDR3 length: 15 residues. V gave up 4 bases and J gave up 7 bases; unmatched junction bases: 11. In DNA, the CDR3 is TGTGCCAGCTCACGGGGGACAGGCACAGACTCTGGCTACACCTTC. Protein sequence: CASSRGTGTDSGYTF.

The chain recombines TRBV7-9 with TRBJ2-7; 11 bases match TRBD2. Germline values: CDR1 SEHNR, CDR2 FQNEAQ (reference sequence). The junction had 9 bases not matched to a gene; V was cut back by 5 bases and J by 3 bases. The CDR3 is 16 residues long. CDR3 in amino acids: CASSGRLAGTLYEQYF. CDR3 nucleotides: TGTGCCAGCAGCGGCCGACTAGCGGGAACTCTCTACGAGCAGTACTTC.

The chain couples TRBV28 to TRBJ1-6, with D uncertain. Germline V gene sequence: CDR1 MDHEN, CDR2 SYDVKM. Trimming shortened V by 7 bases and J by 9 bases, and 13 bases separated the two germline ends. The CDR3 contains 13 residues. The CDR3 coding sequence is TGTGCCAGCATCCGGGGATCAGGTTCACCCCTCCACTTT. Translating gives CASIRGSGSPLHF.

CDR3 protein: CASSATSSGRGYEQYF. CDR3 sequence (DNA): TGTGCCAGCAGTGCTACCTCTAGCGGGAGGGGCTACGAGCAGTACTTC. The V call is TRBV6-1, the J call TRBJ2-7; 12 nucleotides align to TRBD2. This CDR3 has 16 residues. V shed 4 bases and J 3 bases; nucleotides not matched to a gene: 7. The germline gives CDR1 MNHNS, CDR2 SASEGT.

The chain combines TRBV7-2 with TRBJ2-1; 9 bases fit TRBD1. This CDR3 comprises 15 residues. CDR1 and CDR2 from the germline V gene are SGHTA and FQGNSA. The V gene end was trimmed by 5 bases and the J gene end by 2 bases; junction bases not matched to a gene: 4. The CDR3 reads CASSLRQGAYNEQFF. The CDR3, as DNA: TGTGCCAGCAGCCTACGACAGGGGGCCTACAATGAGCAGTTCTTC.

The gene calls are TRBV13 and TRBJ1-2; D call uncertain. The CDR3 is 15 amino acids. V shed 2 bases and J shed 4 bases, with 14 bases lying between them. The germline CDR1 and CDR2 sequences are PRHDT and FYEKMQ (reference sequence). CDR3 protein: CASSLRLEGSYGYTF. The CDR3, as DNA: TGTGCCAGCAGCTTACGCCTCGAGGGTTCCTATGGCTACACCTTC.

Concerning this clone itself: Other DNA sequences from this sample encode an identical CDR3 as well. The chain combines TRBV28 with TRBJ2-7, with D possibly TRBD2 on 5 matching bases. V dropped 4 bases and J dropped 4 bases, with 8 bases sitting between them. From germline, CDR1 is MDHEN and CDR2 SYDVKM. The CDR3 is 12 residues long. CDR3 amino acids: CASSSPGYEQYF. The CDR3, as DNA: TGTGCCAGCAGTTCACCGGGATACGAGCAGTACTTC.

The V call is TRBV6-6, the J call TRBJ1-3, with D uncertain. This CDR3 region has 14 residues. V was pared by 3 bases and J by 0 bases, with 6 bases between. Germline V lookup: CDR1 MNHNY, CDR2 SVGAGI (reference sequence). The CDR3 reads CASSYESSGNTIYF. The CDR3 bases are TGTGCCAGCAGTTATGAGAGCTCTGGAAACACCATATATTTT.

The V gene is TRBV11-3, the J gene TRBJ2-3, with D maybe TRBD2 (6 bases). CDR3 length equals 15 residues. Germline V gene sequence: CDR1 SGHNT, CDR2 YENEEA. V lost 4 bases, J lost 0 bases, and 11 bases lay in between. CDR3 in amino acids: CASSWSSDSTDTQYF. The CDR3 DNA reads as TGTGCCAGCAGCTGGTCTAGCGATAGCACAGATACGCAGTATTTT.

J is TRBJ2-3 and V is TRBV24-1; 9 positions match TRBD1. CDR1 is KGHDR, CDR2 SFDVKD, per germline. The CDR3 is made up of 15 amino acids. V lost 6 bases and J lost 2; bases outside the gene matches: 5. CDR3 loop: CATSTGQGLTDTQYF. The CDR3 region has the DNA TGTGCCACCAGTACGGGACAGGGACTCACAGATACGCAGTATTTT.

The CDR3 reads CATSDFGDDQPQHF. For the CDR3, the DNA is TGTGCCACCAGTGATTTCGGGGATGATCAGCCCCAGCATTTT. The chain joins TRBV24-1 to TRBJ1-5; D uncertain. Trimming stripped 1 base from V and 5 bases from J, with 8 bases between. This CDR3 is built from 14 residues. CDR1 is KGHDR, CDR2 SFDVKD, per germline.

This clone was observed a handful of times. This chain uses TRBV4-3 with TRBJ2-5; 7 bases are shared with TRBD2. Germline V lookup: CDR1 LGHNA, CDR2 YSLEER. The length of the CDR3 is 15 residues. With 4 bases clipped from V and 2 bases from J, the junction kept 7 bases outside the gene matches. The CDR3 here is CASSPFPGGQETQYF. The CDR3 bases are TGCGCCAGCAGCCCCTTCCCGGGAGGTCAAGAGACCCAGTACTTC.

This clone was picked up one time. The chain joins TRBV6-5 to TRBJ1-2; 7 bases match TRBD1. V lost 0 bases, J lost 10 bases, and 5 bases stayed unmatched. CDR3 length: 13 amino acids. The V gene's germline CDR1 is MNHEY and CDR2 SVGAGI. This CDR3 reads CASSYSTGPPYTF. Written as DNA, the CDR3 is TGTGCCAGCAGTTACTCGACAGGGCCACCCTACACCTTC.

The chain employs TRBV11-2 and TRBJ2-4; 9 nucleotides line up with TRBD1. Germline assignment: CDR1 SGHAT and CDR2 FQNNGV. With V trimmed by 7 bases and J by 3 bases, 10 bases remained unmatched. The CDR3 spans 16 residues. CDR3 residues: CASKRTGVVGKNIQYF. The DNA for the CDR3 is TGTGCCAGCAAAAGGACAGGGGTCGTCGGCAAAAACATTCAGTACTTC.

This clone was seen once. The chain links TRBV5-1 to TRBJ2-3; 8 nucleotides align to TRBD2. The J segment lost 0 bases and the V segment lost 0 bases, leaving 9 bases of the junction unmatched. The CDR3 runs 18 residues. From germline, CDR1 is SGHRS and CDR2 YFSETQ. The CDR3 here is CASSLVPRGGTSTDTQYF. CDR3 nucleotides: TGCGCCAGCAGCTTGGTGCCCCGGGGGGGAACTAGCACAGATACGCAGTATTTT.

The chain uses TRBV25-1 and TRBJ2-1; 11 nucleotides agree with TRBD2. The V and J ends lost 8 bases and 0 bases, in that order; junction bases with no gene match: 3. CDR3 length: 15 amino acids. The germline gives CDR1 MGHDK, CDR2 SYGVNS. As DNA, the CDR3 is TGTGCCAGCGGGGGACTAGCGGCCTCCTACAATGAGCAGTTCTTC. The encoded protein is CASGGLAASYNEQFF.

This chain uses TRBV5-1 with TRBJ1-1; no reliable D call. CDR3 length: 15 residues. Germline CDR1 is SGHRS and CDR2 is YFSETQ. Trimming removed 2 bases at V and 2 bases at J, with 13 bases between. The CDR3 region is CASSFQSSINTEAFF. CDR3 bases: TGCGCCAGCAGCTTCCAAAGTTCTATAAACACTGAAGCTTTCTTT. The entire variable domain, with the rest obtained from reference TRBV5-1 and TRBJ1-1, is as follows: KAGVTQTPRYLIKTRGQQVTLSCSPISGHRSVSWYQQTPGQGLQFLFEYFSETQRNKGNFPGRFSGRQFSNSRSEMNVSTLELGDSALYLCASSFQSSINTEAFFGQGTRLTVV.

This chain links TRBV5-1 with TRBJ2-1; the D is unclear. This CDR3 comprises 14 residues. With 1 base removed from V and 0 bases from J, the gap between germline ends came to 5 bases. CDR1 SGHRS and CDR2 YFSETQ come from the germline V gene. CDR3 sequence (DNA): TGCGCCAGCAGCTTGAGAGTCTCCTACAATGAGCAGTTCTTC. Translated, it gives CASSLRVSYNEQFF.

This chain joins TRBV7-9 and TRBJ1-2; D not certain. V was pared by 1 base and J by 8 bases, with 5 bases between. Germline V gene data show CDR1 as SEHNR and CDR2 as FQNEAQ (reference sequence). This CDR3 has 11 amino acids. Written as DNA, the CDR3 is TGTGCCAGCAGCTTAGGGAGGGGCTACACCTTC. Translation gives CASSLGRGYTF. The full variable domain, in which reference TRBV7-9 and TRBJ1-2 provide the parts outside the CDR3, is DTGVSQNPRHKITKRGQNVTFRCDPISEHNRLYWYRQTLGQGPEFLTYFQNEAQLEKSRLLSDRFSAERPKGSFSTLEIQRTEQGDSAMYLCASSLGRGYTFGSGTRLTVV.

V gene TRBV28 combines with J gene TRBJ2-3; 9 positions match TRBD2. This CDR3 region has 15 residues. Unmatched junction bases numbered 5, after V lost 1 base and J lost 6 bases. Germline V lookup: CDR1 MDHEN, CDR2 SYDVKM. The CDR3 DNA sequence: TGTGCCAGCAGTTTATTGGCGGGAGGGGGGGATACGCAGTATTTT. Its protein product is CASSLLAGGGDTQYF.

This clone came up once. This rearrangement joins TRBV18 to TRBJ2-2, with D maybe TRBD2 (5 bases). V lost 2 bases and J 6 bases, leaving 19 bases between the germline ends. The germline gives CDR1 KGHSH, CDR2 LQKENI. This CDR3 spans 17 amino acids. In nucleotides, the CDR3 is TGTGCCAGCTCACCATGGGTAGTCGCGGACTCTGCCGGGGAGCTGTTTTTT. Protein: CASSPWVVADSAGELFF.

The chain couples TRBV2 to TRBJ2-3; 7 nucleotides align to TRBD2. CDR3 length: 14 residues. Germline-derived CDR1 and CDR2 are SNHLY and FYNNEI. With 4 bases clipped from V and 1 base from J, the junction kept 2 bases outside the gene matches. This CDR3 is CASSGAGGTDTQYF. The DNA of the CDR3 is TGTGCCAGCAGTGGGGCGGGGGGCACAGATACGCAGTATTTT.

The chain employs TRBV30 and TRBJ1-1, with D uncertain. With 2 bases removed from V and 1 base from J, the gap between germline ends came to 5 bases. Germline V gives CDR1 GTSNPN, CDR2 SVGIG (reference sequence). The CDR3 runs to 12 residues. CDR3 sequence reads: CAWSPGNTEAFF. In DNA form, the CDR3 reads TGTGCCTGGAGTCCGGGGAACACTGAAGCTTTCTTT.